Described below is a single TCR beta chain sequence and its context. These data come from a study of blood T cell repertoires in COVID-19. Only in-frame clones appear in the TCRdb table, and some are missing; sequencing was by immunoSEQ multiplex PCR. The sample carries 62,000 or so clones, more than 60% recorded once. The V gene lost 4 bases and the J gene lost 3 bases, with 9 bases spanning the gap. Germline lookup yields CDR1 SQVTM and CDR2 ANQGSEA. CDR3 size: 12 residues. This clonotype was sampled from a human donor in a cohort sampled during active COVID-19. Sequencing was performed on peripheral blood. The chain joins TRBV29-1 to TRBJ1-2; no clear D gene. DNA of the CDR3: TGCAGCGTTGGAGGGCCGGACTATGGCTACACCTTC. Its protein product is CSVGGPDYGYTF.